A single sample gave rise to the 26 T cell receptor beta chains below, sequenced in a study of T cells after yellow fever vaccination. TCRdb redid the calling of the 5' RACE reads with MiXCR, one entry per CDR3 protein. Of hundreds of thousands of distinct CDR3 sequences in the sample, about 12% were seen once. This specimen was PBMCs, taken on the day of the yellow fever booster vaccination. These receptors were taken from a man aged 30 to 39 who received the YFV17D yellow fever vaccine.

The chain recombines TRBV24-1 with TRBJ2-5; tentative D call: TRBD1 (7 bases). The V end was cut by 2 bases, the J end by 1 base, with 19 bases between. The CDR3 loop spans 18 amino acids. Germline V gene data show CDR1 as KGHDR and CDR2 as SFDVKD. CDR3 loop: CATSDSGERRGVQETQYF. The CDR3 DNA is TGTGCCACCAGTGATTCGGGGGAGCGCAGGGGGGTCCAAGAGACCCAGTACTTC.

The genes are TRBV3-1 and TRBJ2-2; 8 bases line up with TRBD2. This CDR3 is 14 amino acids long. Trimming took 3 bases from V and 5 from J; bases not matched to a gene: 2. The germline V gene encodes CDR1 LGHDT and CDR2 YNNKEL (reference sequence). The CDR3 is CASSHSGKTGELFF. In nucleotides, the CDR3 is TGTGCCAGCAGCCATAGCGGGAAAACCGGGGAGCTGTTTTTT.

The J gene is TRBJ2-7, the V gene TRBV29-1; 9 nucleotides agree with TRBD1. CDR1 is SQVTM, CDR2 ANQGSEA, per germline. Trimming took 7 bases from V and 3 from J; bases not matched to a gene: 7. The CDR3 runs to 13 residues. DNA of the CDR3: TGCAGCGGCTCCGCGGGACAGGGCTACGAGCAGTACTTC. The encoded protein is CSGSAGQGYEQYF.

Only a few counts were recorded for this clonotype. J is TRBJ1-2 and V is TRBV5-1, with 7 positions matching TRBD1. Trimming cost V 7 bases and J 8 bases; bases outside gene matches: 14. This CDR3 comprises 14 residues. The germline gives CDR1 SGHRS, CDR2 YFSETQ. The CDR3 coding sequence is TGCGCCAGCTCCACTTCCACAGGGGAGGAAGGCTACACCTTC. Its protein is CASSTSTGEEGYTF.

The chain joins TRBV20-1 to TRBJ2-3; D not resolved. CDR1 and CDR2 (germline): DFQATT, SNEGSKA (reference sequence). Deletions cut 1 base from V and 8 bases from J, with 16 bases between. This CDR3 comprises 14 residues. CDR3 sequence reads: CSARVSKNRGTQYF. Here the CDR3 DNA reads TGCAGTGCTAGAGTTAGTAAGAATCGCGGTACGCAGTATTTT.

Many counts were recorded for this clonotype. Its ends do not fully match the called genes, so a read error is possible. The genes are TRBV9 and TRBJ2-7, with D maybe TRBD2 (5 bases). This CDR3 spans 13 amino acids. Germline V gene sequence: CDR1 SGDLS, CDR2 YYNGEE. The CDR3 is CASSGGSSYEQYF. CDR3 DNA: TGCGCCAGCAGCGGTGGATCTTCCTACGAGCAGTACTTC.

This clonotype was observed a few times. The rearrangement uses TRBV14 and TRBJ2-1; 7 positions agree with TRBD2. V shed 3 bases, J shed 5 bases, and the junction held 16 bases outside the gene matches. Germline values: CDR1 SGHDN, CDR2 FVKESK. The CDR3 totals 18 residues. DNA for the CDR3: TGTGCCAGCAGCCAGATGTCCCATCGGGGGGTCCTAAACAATGAGCAGTTCTTC. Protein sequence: CASSQMSHRGVLNNEQFF.

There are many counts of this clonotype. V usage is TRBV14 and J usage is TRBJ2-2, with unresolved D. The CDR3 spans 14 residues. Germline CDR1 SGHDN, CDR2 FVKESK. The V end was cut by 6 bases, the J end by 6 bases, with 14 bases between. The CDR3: CASRNAVGAGELFF. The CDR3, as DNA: TGTGCCAGCAGAAATGCGGTGGGCGCCGGGGAGCTGTTTTTT. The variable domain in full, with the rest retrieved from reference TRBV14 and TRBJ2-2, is EAGVTQFPSHSVIEKGQTVTLRCDPISGHDNLYWYRRVMGKEIKFLLHFVKESKQDESGMPNNRFLAERTGGTYSTLKVQPAELEDSGVYFCASRNAVGAGELFFGEGSRLTVL.

This CDR3 is CASSGLAGDGADTQYF. The CDR3 DNA reads TGTGCCAGCAGTGGACTAGCGGGAGATGGGGCAGATACGCAGTATTTT. The chain has TRBV25-1 and TRBJ2-3; 12 nucleotides align to TRBD2. V shed 4 bases, J shed 4 bases, and the junction held 6 bases outside the gene matches. There are 16 residues in the CDR3. Looked up from germline, CDR1 is MGHDK and CDR2 is SYGVNS.

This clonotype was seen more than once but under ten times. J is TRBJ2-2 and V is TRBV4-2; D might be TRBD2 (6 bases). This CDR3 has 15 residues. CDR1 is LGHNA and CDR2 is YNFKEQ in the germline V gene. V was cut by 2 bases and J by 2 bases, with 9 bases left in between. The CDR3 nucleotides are TGTGCCAGCAGCCAAACCGGGAGCAACACCGGGGAGCTGTTTTTT. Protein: CASSQTGSNTGELFF.

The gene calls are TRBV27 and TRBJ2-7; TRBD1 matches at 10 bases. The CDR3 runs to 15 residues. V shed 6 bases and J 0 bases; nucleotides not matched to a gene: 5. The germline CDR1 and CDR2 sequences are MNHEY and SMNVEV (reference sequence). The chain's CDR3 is CASRGQGSFSYEQYF. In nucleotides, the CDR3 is TGTGCCAGCAGGGGACAGGGGTCCTTCTCCTACGAGCAGTACTTC.

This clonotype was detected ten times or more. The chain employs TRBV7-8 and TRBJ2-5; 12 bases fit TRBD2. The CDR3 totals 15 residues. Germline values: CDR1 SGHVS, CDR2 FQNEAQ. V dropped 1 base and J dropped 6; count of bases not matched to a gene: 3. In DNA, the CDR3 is TGTGCCAGCAGCTTAGAGACTAGCGGGAGTAAGACCCAGTACTTC. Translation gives CASSLETSGSKTQYF.

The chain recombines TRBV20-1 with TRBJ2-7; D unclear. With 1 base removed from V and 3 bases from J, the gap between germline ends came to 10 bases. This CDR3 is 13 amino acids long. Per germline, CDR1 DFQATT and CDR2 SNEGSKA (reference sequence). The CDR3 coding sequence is TGCAGTGCTAGAGGAGAGATTTTCTACGAGCAGTACTTC. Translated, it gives CSARGEIFYEQYF.

The CDR3 spells CASSYPPGTGDLAFF. The CDR3, as DNA: TGTGCCAGCAGTTACCCTCCCGGGACAGGAGACTTAGCTTTCTTT. The V and J genes are TRBV6-2 or TRBV6-3 and TRBJ1-1, with 8 positions matching TRBD1. The CDR3 covers 15 residues. Germline V gene lookup returns CDR1 MNHEY and CDR2 SVGEGT. Losses at the gene ends were 2 bases for V and 10 bases for J; bases not matched to a gene: 12.

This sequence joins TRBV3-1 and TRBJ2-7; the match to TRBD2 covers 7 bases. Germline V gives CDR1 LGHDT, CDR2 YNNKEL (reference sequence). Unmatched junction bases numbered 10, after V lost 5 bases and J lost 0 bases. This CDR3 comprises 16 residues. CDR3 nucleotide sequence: TGTGCCAGCAGCGACGCACTAGCGCAAGGCTCCTACGAGCAGTACTTC. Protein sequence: CASSDALAQGSYEQYF.

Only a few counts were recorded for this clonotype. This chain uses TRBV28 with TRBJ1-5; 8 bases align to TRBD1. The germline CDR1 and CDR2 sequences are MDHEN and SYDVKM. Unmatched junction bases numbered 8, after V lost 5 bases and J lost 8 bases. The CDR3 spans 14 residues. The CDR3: CASSPRPGGEPQHF. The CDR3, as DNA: TGTGCCAGCAGTCCCCGCCCAGGGGGCGAGCCCCAGCATTTT.

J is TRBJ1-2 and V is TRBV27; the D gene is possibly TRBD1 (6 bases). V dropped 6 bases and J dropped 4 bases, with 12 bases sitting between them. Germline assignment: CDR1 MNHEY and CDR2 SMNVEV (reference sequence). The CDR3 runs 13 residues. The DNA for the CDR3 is TGTGCCAGCAGACTGGGGGGCGGCTATGGCTACACCTTC. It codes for CASRLGGGYGYTF.

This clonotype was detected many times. CDR3: CASSPAGTGELFF. CDR3 sequence (DNA): TGTGCCAGCTCACCCGCGGGGACCGGGGAGCTGTTTTTT. V is TRBV18 and J is TRBJ2-2; D possibly corresponds to TRBD2 (6 bases). The CDR3 totals 13 residues. Germline CDR1 and CDR2: KGHSH and LQKENI. V dropped 3 bases and J dropped 5 bases, with 7 bases sitting between them.

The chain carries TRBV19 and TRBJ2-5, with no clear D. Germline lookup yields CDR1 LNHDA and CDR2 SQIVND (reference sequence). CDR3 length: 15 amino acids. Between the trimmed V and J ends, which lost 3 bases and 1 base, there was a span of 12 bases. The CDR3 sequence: CASSMAGPPQETQYF. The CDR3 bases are TGTGCCAGTAGTATGGCCGGACCCCCCCAAGAGACCCAGTACTTC. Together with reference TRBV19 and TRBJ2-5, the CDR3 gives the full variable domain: DGGITQSPKYLFRKEGQNVTLSCEQNLNHDAMYWYRQDPGQGLRLIYYSQIVNDFQKGDIAEGYSVSREKKESFPLTVTSAQKNPTAFYLCASSMAGPPQETQYFGPGTRLLVL.

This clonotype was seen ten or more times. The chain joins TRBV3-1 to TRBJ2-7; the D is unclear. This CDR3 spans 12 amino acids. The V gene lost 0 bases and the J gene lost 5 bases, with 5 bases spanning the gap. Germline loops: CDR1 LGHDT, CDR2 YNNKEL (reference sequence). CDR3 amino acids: CASSQERNEQYF. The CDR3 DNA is TGTGCCAGCAGCCAAGAGAGGAACGAGCAGTACTTC.

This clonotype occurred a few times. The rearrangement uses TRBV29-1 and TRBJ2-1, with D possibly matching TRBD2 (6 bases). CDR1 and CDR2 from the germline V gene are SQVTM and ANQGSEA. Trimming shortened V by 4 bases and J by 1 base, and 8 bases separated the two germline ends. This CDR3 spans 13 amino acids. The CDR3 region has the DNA TGCAGCGTTGTGGGGGGTTCCTACAATGAGCAGTTCTTC. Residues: CSVVGGSYNEQFF.

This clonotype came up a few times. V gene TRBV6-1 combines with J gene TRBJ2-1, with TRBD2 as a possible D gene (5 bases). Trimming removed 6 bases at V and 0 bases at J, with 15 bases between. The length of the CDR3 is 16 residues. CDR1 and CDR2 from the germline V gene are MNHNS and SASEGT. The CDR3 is CASSTLPGNSYNEQFF. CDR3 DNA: TGTGCCAGCAGCACCCTTCCGGGGAACTCCTACAATGAGCAGTTCTTC.

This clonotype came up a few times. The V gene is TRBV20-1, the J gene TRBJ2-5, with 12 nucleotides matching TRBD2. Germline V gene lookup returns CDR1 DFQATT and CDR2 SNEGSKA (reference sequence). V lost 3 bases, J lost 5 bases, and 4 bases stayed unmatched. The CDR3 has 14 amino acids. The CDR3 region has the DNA TGCAGTGCTAGCAGGACTAGCGGGACGGAGACCCAGTACTTC. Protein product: CSASRTSGTETQYF.

This CDR3 reads CSAKTGTNTEAFF. In DNA form, the CDR3 reads TGCAGCGCCAAGACAGGGACGAACACTGAAGCTTTCTTT. The genes are TRBV29-1 and TRBJ1-1; 7 nucleotides agree with TRBD1. CDR3 length equals 13 residues. In germline, CDR1 is SQVTM, CDR2 ANQGSEA. J was trimmed by 1 base and V by 7 bases; bases with no gene match: 6.

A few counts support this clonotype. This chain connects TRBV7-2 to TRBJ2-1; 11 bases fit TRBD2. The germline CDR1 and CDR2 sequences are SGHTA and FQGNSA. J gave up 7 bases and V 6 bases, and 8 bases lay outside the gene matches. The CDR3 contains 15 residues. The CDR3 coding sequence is TGTGCCAGCAGTGCAACTAGCGGGAGAGGAAATGAGCAGTTCTTC. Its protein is CASSATSGRGNEQFF.

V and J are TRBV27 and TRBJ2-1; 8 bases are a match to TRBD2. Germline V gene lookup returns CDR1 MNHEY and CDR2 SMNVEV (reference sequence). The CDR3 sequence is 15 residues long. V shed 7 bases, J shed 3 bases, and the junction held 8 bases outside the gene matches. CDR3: CASKGGGRFYNEQFF. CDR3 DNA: TGTGCCAGCAAGGGGGGCGGGAGGTTCTACAATGAGCAGTTCTTC.